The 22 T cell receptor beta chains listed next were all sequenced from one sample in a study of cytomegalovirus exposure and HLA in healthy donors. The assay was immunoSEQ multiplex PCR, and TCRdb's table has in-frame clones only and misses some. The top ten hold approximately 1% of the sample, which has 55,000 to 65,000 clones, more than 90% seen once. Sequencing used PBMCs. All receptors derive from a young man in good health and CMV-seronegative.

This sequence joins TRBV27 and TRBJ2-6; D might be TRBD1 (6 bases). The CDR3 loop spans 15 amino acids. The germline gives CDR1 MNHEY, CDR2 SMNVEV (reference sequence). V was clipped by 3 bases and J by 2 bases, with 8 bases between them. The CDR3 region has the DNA TGTGCCAGCAGTTTCCAGGGGACTGGGGCCAACGTCCTGACTTTC. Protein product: CASSFQGTGANVLTF. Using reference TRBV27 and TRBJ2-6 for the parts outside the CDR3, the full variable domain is EAQVTQNPRYLITVTGKKLTVTCSQNMNHEYMSWYRQDPGLGLRQIYYSMNVEVTDKGDVPEGYKVSRKEKRNFPLILESPSPNQTSLYFCASSFQGTGANVLTFGAGSRLTVL.

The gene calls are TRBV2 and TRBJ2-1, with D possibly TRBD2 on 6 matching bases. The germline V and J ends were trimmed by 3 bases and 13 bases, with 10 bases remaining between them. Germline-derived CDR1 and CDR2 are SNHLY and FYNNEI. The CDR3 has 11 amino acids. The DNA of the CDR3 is TGTGCCAGCAGTGAGGGACTCCCCCAGTTCTTC. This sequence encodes CASSEGLPQFF.

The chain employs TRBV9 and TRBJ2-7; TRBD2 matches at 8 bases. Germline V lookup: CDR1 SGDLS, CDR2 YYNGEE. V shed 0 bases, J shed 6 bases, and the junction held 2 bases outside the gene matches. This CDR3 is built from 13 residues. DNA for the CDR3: TGTGCCAGCAGCGTAGTCGCGGGAGGCGAGCAGTACTTC. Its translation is CASSVVAGGEQYF.

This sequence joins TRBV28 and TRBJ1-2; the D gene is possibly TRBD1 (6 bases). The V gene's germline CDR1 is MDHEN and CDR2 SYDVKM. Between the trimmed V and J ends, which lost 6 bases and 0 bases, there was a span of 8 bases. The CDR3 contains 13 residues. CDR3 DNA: TGTGCCAGCAGCAGGGGATCTAACTATGGCTACACCTTC. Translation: CASSRGSNYGYTF.

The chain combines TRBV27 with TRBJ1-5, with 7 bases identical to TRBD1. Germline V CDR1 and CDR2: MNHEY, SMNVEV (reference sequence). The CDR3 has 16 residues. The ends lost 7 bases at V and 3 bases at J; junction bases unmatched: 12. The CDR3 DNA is TGTGCCAGCAAACCTTCGGACAGGTCCTACAATCAGCCCCAGCATTTT. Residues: CASKPSDRSYNQPQHF.

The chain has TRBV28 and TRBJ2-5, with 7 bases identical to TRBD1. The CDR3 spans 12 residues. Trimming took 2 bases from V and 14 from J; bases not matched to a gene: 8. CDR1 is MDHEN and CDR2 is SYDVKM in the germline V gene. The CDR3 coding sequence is TGTGCCAGCAGTTTAGAGACCGGGACAGCTTACTTC. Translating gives CASSLETGTAYF.

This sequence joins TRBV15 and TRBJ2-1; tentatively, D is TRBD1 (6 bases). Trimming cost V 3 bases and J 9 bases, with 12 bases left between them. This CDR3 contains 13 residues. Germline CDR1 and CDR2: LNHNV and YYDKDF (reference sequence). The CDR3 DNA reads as TGTGCCACCAGCAGCTGGGCAGGGGCTGAGCAGTTCTTC. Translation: CATSSWAGAEQFF.

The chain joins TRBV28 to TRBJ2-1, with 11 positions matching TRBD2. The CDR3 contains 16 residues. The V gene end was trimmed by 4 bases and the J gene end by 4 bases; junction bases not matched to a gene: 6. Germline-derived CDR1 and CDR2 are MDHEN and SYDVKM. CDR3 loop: CASSSYLAGGYNEQFF. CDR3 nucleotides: TGTGCCAGCAGTTCATATCTAGCGGGAGGTTACAATGAGCAGTTCTTC.

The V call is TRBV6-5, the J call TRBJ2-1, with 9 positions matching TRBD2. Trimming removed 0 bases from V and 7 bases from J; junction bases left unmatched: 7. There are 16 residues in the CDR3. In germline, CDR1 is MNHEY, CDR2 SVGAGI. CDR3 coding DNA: TGTGCCAGCAGTTACTCTAGCGGGAGTATCTGGAATGAGCAGTTCTTC. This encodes CASSYSSGSIWNEQFF.

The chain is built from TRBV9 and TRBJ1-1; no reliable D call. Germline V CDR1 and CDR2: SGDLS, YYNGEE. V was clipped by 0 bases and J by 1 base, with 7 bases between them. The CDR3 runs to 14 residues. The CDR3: CASSVDGRNTEAFF. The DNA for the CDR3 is TGTGCCAGCAGCGTAGATGGGAGGAACACTGAAGCTTTCTTT.

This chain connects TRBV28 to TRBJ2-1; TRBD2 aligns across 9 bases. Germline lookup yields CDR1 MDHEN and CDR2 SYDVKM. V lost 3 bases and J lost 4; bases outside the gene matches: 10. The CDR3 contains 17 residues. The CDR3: CASSFLVRLAEYNEQFF. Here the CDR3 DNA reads TGTGCCAGCAGTTTCCTCGTTCGACTAGCGGAGTACAATGAGCAGTTCTTC.

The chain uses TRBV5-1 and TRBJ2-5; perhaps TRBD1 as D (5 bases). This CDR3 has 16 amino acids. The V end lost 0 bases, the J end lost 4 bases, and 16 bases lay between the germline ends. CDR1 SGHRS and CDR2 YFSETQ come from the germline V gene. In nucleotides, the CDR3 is TGCGCCAGCAGCTTGGAATCCGTCAGGGCCCCAGAGACCCAGTACTTC. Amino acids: CASSLESVRAPETQYF.

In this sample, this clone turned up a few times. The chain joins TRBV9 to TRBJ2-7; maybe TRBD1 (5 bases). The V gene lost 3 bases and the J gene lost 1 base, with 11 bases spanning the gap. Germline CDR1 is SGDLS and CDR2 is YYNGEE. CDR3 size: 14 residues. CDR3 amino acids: CASSAEQESYEQYF. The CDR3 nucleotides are TGTGCCAGCAGCGCCGAACAGGAGTCCTACGAGCAGTACTTC.

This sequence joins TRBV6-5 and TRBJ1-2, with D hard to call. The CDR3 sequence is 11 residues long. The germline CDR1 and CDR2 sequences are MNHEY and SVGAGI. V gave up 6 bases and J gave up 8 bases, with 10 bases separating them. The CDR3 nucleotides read TGTGCCAGCAGCCGTGAGGGCGGCTACACCTTC. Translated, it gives CASSREGGYTF.

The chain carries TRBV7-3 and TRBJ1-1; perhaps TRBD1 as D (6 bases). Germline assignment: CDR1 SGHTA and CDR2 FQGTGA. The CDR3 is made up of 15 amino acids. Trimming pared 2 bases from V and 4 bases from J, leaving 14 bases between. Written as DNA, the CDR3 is TGTGCCAGCAGCTTACTGGCAGGGGTGGCCACTGAAGCTTTCTTT. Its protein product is CASSLLAGVATEAFF.

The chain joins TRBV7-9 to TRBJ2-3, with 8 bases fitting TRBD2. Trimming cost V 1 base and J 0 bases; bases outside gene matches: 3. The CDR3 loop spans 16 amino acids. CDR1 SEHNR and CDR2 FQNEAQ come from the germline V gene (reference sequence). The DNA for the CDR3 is TGTGCCAGCAGCTTAGGCCCTAGCGGGAGCACAGATACGCAGTATTTT. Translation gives CASSLGPSGSTDTQYF.

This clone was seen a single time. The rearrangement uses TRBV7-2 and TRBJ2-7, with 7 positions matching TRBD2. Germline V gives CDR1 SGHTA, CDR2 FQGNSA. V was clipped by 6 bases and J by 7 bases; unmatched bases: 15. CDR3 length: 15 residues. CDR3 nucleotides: TGTGCCAGCAGAAATGCGGGCGGGGGACTACGTGAGCAGTACTTC. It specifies CASRNAGGGLREQYF.

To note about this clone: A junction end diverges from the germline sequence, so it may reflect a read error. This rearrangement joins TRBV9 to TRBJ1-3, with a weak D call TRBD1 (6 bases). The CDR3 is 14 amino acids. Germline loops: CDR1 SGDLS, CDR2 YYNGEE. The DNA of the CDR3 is TGTGCCAGCAGCCCAGGGACATCAGGAAACATCATATATTTT. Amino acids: CASSPGTSGNIIYF.

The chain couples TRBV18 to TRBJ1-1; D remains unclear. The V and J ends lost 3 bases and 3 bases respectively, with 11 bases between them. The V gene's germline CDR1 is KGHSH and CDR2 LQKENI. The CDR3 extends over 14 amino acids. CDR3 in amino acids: CASSPTGIYTEAFF. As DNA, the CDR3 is TGTGCCAGCTCACCGACCGGGATCTACACTGAAGCTTTCTTT. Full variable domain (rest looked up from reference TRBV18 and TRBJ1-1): NAGVMQNPRHLVRRRGQEARLRCSPMKGHSHVYWYRQLPEEGLKFMVYLQKENIIDESGMPKERFSAEFPKEGPSILRIQQVVRGDSAAYFCASSPTGIYTEAFFGQGTRLTVV.

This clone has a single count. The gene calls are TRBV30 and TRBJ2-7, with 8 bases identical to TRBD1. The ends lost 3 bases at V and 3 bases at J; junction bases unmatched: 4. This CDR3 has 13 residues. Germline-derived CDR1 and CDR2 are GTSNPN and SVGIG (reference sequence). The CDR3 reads CAWSEGQGYEQYF. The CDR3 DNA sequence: TGTGCCTGGAGCGAAGGACAGGGCTACGAGCAGTACTTC.

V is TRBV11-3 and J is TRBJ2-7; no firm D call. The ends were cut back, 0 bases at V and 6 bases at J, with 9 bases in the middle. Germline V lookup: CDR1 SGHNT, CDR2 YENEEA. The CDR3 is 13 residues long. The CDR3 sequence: CASSLDSFPEQYF. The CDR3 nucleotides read TGTGCCAGCAGCTTAGATAGCTTTCCCGAGCAGTACTTC.

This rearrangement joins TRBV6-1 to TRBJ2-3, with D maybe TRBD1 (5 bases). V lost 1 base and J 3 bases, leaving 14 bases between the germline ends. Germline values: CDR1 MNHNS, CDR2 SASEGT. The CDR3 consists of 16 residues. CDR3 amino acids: CASSEVGRVGTDTQYF. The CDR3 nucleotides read TGTGCCAGCAGTGAAGTGGGCAGGGTAGGGACAGATACGCAGTATTTT.